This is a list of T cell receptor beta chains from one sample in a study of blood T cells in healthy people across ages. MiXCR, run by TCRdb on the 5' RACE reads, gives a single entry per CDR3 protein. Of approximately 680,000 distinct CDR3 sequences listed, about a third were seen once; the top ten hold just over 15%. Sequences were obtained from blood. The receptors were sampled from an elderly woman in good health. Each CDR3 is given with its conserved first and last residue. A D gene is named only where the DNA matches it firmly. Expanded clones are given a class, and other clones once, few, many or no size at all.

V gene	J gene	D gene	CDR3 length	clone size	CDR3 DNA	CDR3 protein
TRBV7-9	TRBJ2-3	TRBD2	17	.	TGTGCCAACAGCTTAGGGACTAGCGGGGGCGGCACAGATACGCAGTATTTT	CANSLGTSGGGTDTQYF
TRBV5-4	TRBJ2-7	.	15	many	TGTGCCAGCAGCTTGGCTCGGACCCAATCCTACGAGCAGTACTTC	CASSLARTQSYEQYF
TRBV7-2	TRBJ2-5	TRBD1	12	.	TGTGCCAGCGCGAGGGGGCGAGAGACCCAGTACTTC	CASARGRETQYF
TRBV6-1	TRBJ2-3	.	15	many	TGTGCCAGCAGTGAAGCGCTGGGGGCCCCAGATACGCAGTATTTT	CASSEALGAPDTQYF
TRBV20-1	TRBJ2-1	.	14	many	TGCAGTGCAACAAAGGGGCTCTCCTACAATGAGCAGTTCTTC	CSATKGLSYNEQFF
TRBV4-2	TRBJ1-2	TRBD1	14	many	TGTGCCAGCAGCCGACAGGGGGCTAACTATGGCTACACCTTC	CASSRQGANYGYTF
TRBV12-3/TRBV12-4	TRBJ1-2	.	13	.	TGTGCCAGCAGGGTCCTCGGGAGGGATGGCTACACCTTC	CASRVLGRDGYTF
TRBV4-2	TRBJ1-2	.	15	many	TGTGCCAGCAGCCAAGAACCTCGGGGTAACTATGGCTACACCTTC	CASSQEPRGNYGYTF
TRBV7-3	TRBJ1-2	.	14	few	TGTGCCAGCAGCTTAATGTCAGGTTCGGGCGGCTACACCTTC	CASSLMSGSGGYTF
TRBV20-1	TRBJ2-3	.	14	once	TGCAGTACTACGGTGGGGGGGCGGGCAGATACGCAGTATTTT	CSTTVGGRADTQYF
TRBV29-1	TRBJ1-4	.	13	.	TGCAGCGTTCGCAAGCGGGTTAATGAAAAACTGTTTTTT	CSVRKRVNEKLFF
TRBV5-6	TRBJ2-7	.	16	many	TGTGCCAGCAGCTTGAGCGGGCCAGGGGCCTCCTACGAGCAGTACTTC	CASSLSGPGASYEQYF
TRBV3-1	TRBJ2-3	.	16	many	TGTGCCAGCAGCCGTGAACAGGGAGGGGGCACAGATACGCAGTATTTT	CASSREQGGGTDTQYF
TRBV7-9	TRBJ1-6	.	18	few	TGTGCCAGCAGCTCTACGCTACAGGGAAGCTCCTATAATTCACCCCTCCACTTT	CASSSTLQGSSYNSPLHF
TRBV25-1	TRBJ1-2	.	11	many	TGTGCCAGCACCCGGGGCTATGGCTACACCTTC	CASTRGYGYTF
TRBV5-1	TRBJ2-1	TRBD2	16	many	TGCGCCAGCAGCTCCGGACTAGCGGGGGGGGGCAATGAGCAGTTCTTC	CASSSGLAGGGNEQFF
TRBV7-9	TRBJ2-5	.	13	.	TGTGCCAGCAGCTTAGTCCCAGGGCAGACCCAGTACTTC	CASSLVPGQTQYF
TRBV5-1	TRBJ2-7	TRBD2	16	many	TGCGCCAGCAGCTTGGGAGCAAGCAGCGGGGGCCACGAGCAGTACTTC	CASSLGASSGGHEQYF
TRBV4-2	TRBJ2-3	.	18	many	TGTGCCAGCAGCCAAGGGAACAGTCCGGGCCGGGAGTCGGGTACGCAGTATTTT	CASSQGNSPGRESGTQYF
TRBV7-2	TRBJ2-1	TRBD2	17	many	TGTGCCAGCAGCTCCGGACTAGCGGGGGGGGGTTCGGGTGAGCAGTTCTTC	CASSSGLAGGGSGEQFF
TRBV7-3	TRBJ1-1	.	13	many	TGTGCCAGCAGCCGAGGACAGCACACTGAAGCTTTCTTT	CASSRGQHTEAFF
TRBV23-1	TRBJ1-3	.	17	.	TGCGCCAGCAGTCACGCAAACACAGGGTGCTCTGGAAACACCATATATTTT	CASSHANTGCSGNTIYF
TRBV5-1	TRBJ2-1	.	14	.	TGCGCCAGCAGCTTCGGGACCCCAGGCGATGAGCAGTTCTTC	CASSFGTPGDEQFF
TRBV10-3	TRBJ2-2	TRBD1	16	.	TGTGCCATCAGTCCATCCGGGACAGGCTCCGCCGGGGAGCTGTTTTTT	CAISPSGTGSAGELFF
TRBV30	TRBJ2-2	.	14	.	TGTGCCTGGAACGCAGGAACGAACACCGGGGAGCTGTTTTTT	CAWNAGTNTGELFF
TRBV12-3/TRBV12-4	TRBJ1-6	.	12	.	TGTGCCAGCAGTTCAGGGTTTGTACCCCTCCACTTT	CASSSGFVPLHF
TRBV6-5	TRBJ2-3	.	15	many	TGTGCCAGCACCTATTCAGGGGCTGGGGCAGATACGCAGTATTTT	CASTYSGAGADTQYF
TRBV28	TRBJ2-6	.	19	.	TGTGCCAGCAGGGGGGCCTGGCCCAAGAACCTCTCTGGGGCCAACGTCCTGACTTTC	CASRGAWPKNLSGANVLTF
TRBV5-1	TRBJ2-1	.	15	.	TGCGCCAGCAAGCCGGGCCCCAACTCCTACAATGAGCAGTTCTTC	CASKPGPNSYNEQFF
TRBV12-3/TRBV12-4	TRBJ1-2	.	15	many	TGTGCCAGCAGTCCAAGAGGCCCAGCTAACTATGGCTACACCTTC	CASSPRGPANYGYTF
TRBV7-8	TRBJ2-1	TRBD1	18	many	TGTGCCAGCAGCTCCCGACAGGGCGTAACACCTCCTTACAATGAGCAGTTCTTC	CASSSRQGVTPPYNEQFF
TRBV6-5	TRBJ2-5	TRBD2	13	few	TGTGCCAGCGGGGTAGCGGGACCAGAGACCCAGTACTTC	CASGVAGPETQYF
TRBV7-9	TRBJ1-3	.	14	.	TGTGCCAGCAGCTTAGCCGGGGGGCGAAACACCATATATTTT	CASSLAGGRNTIYF
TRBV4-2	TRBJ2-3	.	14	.	TGTGCCAGCAGCCAAGATCCACAGACAGATACGCAGTATTTT	CASSQDPQTDTQYF
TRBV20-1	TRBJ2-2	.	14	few	TGCAGTGCTAGCTCCGGGGGCTACACCGGGGAGCTGTTTTTT	CSASSGGYTGELFF
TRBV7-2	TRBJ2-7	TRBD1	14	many	TGTGCCAGCAGTACAGGGGCAGGAAGCTACGAGCAGTACTTC	CASSTGAGSYEQYF
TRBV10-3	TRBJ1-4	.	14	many	TGTGCCATCAGTGAGACAGGGAAGAAAGAAAAACTGTTTTTT	CAISETGKKEKLFF
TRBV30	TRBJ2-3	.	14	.	TGTGCCTGGACCGGGACCCTTGAACTGAATACGCAGTATTTT	CAWTGTLELNTQYF
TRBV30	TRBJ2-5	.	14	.	TGTGCCTGGAAGGGCCAACACGCTTTCAATGAGCAGTACTTC	CAWKGQHAFNEQYF
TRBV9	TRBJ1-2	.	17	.	TGTGCCGGCAGCACCAATCCGGACAACCTAAAATCGGGTGGCTACACCTTC	CAGSTNPDNLKSGGYTF
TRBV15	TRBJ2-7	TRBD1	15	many	TGTGCCACCAGCAGATCCGGGACAGGGTCCAACGAGCAGTACTTC	CATSRSGTGSNEQYF
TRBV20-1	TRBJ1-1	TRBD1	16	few	TGCAGTGCTCCAGACCTGAGGACAGGGTCGGACACTGAAGCTTTCTTT	CSAPDLRTGSDTEAFF
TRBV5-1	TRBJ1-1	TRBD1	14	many	TGCGCCAGCAGCCCAGGGGGCGGGCCCACTGAAGCTTTCTTT	CASSPGGGPTEAFF
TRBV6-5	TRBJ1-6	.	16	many	TGTGCCAGCAGTTACGAACGCAGGGATAGGGATTCACCCCTCCACTTT	CASSYERRDRDSPLHF
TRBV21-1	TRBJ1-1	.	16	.	TGTGCCAGCAGCAAAGAAGGGATTCCTATGAACACTGAAGCTTTCTTT	CASSKEGIPMNTEAFF
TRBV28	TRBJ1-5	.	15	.	TGTGCCAGCAGTCCCCGGGGGAGGGTTTACCAGCCCCAGCATTTT	CASSPRGRVYQPQHF
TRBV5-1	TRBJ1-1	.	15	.	TGCGCCAGCAGCTTGGGGGCCTACCGGAACACTGAAGCTTTCTTT	CASSLGAYRNTEAFF
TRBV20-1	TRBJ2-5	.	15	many	TGCAGTGCCGAGGGGGACAAAACGAACCAAGAGACCCAGTACTTC	CSAEGDKTNQETQYF
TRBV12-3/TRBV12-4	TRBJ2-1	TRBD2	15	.	TGTGCCAGCAGTTATAGCGGGGGCCGATACAATGAGCAGTTCTTC	CASSYSGGRYNEQFF
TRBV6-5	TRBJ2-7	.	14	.	TGTACCAGCAGTGGCTGGTCCCAGGGCTACGAGCAGTACTTC	CTSSGWSQGYEQYF
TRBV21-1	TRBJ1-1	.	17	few	TGTGCCAGCAGCAAAGAGTTGGGTTTCAGGATGAACACTGAAGCTTTCTTT	CASSKELGFRMNTEAFF
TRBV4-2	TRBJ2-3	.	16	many	TGTGCCAGCAGCCAAGATATCCGGGGTAGCACAGATACGCAGTATTTT	CASSQDIRGSTDTQYF
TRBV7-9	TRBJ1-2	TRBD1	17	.	TGTGCCAGCAGCCCACAAAGGTGGGACAGGGAGGCCTATGGCTACACCTTC	CASSPQRWDREAYGYTF
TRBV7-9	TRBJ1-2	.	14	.	TGTGCCAGCAGCTTAGGCGGTGCCGGAGGTGGCTGCACCTTC	CASSLGGAGGGCTF
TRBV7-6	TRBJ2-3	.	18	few	TGTGCCAGCAGCTTAGTTATCTACAGTATTGGGACCACAGATACGCAGTATTTT	CASSLVIYSIGTTDTQYF